The source of this TCR beta chain is a study of T-cell memory formation after mild COVID-19. The germline V gene encodes CDR1 SQVTM and CDR2 ANQGSEA. Trimming pared 5 bases from V and 1 base from J, leaving 9 bases between. This CDR3 region has 13 residues. Constant-segment primers were used for 5'RACE, and the resulting TCR alpha and TCR beta cDNA libraries carried sample barcodes and UMIs. TCRdb itself ran the 5' RACE reads through MiXCR, one entry per CDR3 protein. The sample lists hundreds of thousands of distinct CDR3 sequences, about an eighth occurring once. There are a few counts of this clonotype.

The TCR comes from a man between 18 and 29 years old who had mild COVID-19 (a few samples of this study predate the infection). Cell type and time point are not known. V and J are TRBV29-1 and TRBJ2-4, with D possibly matching TRBD1 (6 bases). The sequencing sample was made of PBMCs or a T cell subset sorted from them (not recorded which). CDR3 protein: CSVQGQAKNIQYF. The CDR3 nucleotides are TGCAGCGTTCAGGGGCAGGCCAAAAACATTCAGTACTTC.